This TCR beta chain was recorded in a study of T-cell reconstitution after alpha-beta-depleted transplantation in children. Study-wide points: One year after transplant, T-cell counts and diversity came mostly from newly produced T cells.

This clonotype was counted many times. Its antigen is not known. The CDR3 sequence is 12 residues long. CDR1 and CDR2 from the germline V gene are SGHDT and YYEEEE. With 4 bases removed from V and 7 bases from J, the gap between germline ends came to 11 bases. During its preparation, the TCRbeta library received unique molecular identifiers. TCRdb processed the PCR reads anew with MiXCR; each CDR3 protein has one entry. The profile shows about 17,000 distinct CDR3 sequences, around 12% of them singletons. The chain couples TRBV5-6 to TRBJ1-2; D unclear. The material sequenced was PBMCs, mostly from graft donor cells, taken 180 days after TCRalphabeta/CD19-depleted stem cell transplant. The receptor's source is a boy under two years old who had a stem cell transplant for Wiskott-Aldrich syndrome, so the T cells may come from the graft donor. The DNA of the CDR3 is TGTGCCAGCAGCCCCCAGCGGGGTGGCTACACCTTC. Amino acid sequence: CASSPQRGGYTF.